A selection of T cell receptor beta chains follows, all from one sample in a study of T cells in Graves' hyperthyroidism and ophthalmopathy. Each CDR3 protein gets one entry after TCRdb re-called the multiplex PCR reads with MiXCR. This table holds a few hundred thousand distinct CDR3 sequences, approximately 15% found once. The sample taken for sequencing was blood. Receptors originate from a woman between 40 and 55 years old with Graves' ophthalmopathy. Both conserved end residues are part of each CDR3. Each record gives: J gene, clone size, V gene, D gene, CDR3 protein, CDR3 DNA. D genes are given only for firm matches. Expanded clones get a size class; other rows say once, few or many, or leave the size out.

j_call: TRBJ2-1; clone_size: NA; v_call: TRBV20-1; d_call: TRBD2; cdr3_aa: CSASAGLAGGRLFF; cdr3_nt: TGCAGTGCTAGTGCGGGACTAGCGGGGGGGCGGCTGTTCTTC
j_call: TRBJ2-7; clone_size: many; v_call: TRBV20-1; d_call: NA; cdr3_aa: CSATKADPYEQYF; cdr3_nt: TGCAGTGCTACTAAGGCGGACCCCTACGAGCAGTACTTC
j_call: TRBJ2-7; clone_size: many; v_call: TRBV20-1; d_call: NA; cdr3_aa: CSADSPYSYEQYF; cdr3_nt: TGCAGTGCCGACAGCCCGTACTCCTACGAGCAGTACTTC
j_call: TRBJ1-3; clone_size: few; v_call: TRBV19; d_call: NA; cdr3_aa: CASSTDTFSGNTIYF; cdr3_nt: TGTGCCAGTAGTACCGACACCTTTTCTGGAAACACCATATATTTT
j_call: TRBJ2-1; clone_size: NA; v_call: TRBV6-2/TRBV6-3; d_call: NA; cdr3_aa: CASSYRGASEQFF; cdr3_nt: TGTGCCAGCAGTTACCGGGGGGCTAGTGAGCAGTTCTTC
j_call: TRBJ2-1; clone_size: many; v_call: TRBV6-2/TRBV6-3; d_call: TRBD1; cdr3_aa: CASRGQGVSYNEQFF; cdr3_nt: TGTGCCAGCAGGGGGCAGGGGGTCTCCTACAATGAGCAGTTCTTC
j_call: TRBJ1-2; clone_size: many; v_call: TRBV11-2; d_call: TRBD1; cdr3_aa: CASTKGQGGYGYTF; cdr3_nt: TGTGCCAGCACCAAAGGACAGGGGGGCTATGGCTACACCTTC
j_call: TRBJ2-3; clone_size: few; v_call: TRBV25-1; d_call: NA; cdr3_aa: CASSRVDADTQYF; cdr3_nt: TGTGCCAGCAGCCGAGTAGACGCAGATACGCAGTATTTT
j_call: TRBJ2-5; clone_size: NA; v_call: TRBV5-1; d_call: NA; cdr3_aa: CAGSLAGGPQETQYF; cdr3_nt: TGCGCCGGCAGCTTGGCCGGAGGCCCGCAAGAGACCCAGTACTTC
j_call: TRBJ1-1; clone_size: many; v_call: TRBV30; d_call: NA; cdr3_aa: CAWSKANTEAFF; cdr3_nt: TGTGCCTGGAGTAAGGCGAACACTGAAGCTTTCTTT
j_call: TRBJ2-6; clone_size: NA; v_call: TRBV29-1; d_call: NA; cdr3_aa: CSVVRSGANVLTF; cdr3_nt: TGCAGCGTTGTGCGCTCTGGGGCCAACGTCCTGACTTTC
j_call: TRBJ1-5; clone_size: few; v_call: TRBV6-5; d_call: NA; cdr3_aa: CASSTNQPQHF; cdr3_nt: TGTGCCAGCAGCACCAATCAGCCCCAGCATTTT
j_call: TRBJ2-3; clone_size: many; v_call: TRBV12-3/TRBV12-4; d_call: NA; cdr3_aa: CASSRGGGPLDTQYF; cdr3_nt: TGTGCCAGCAGCAGGGGGGGGGGTCCGCTGGATACGCAGTATTTT
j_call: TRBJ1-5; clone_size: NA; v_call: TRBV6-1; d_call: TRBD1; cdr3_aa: CASSEGQIQPQHF; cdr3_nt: TGTGCCAGCAGTGAGGGACAGATTCAGCCCCAGCATTTT
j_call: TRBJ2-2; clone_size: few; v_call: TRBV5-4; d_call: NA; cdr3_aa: CASNGPNTGELFF; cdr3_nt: TGTGCCAGCAACGGCCCGAACACCGGGGAGCTGTTTTTT
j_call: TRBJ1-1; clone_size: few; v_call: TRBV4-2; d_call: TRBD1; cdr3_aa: CASSLLIAGGMNTEAFF; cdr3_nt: TGTGCCAGCAGCCTTCTCATAGCAGGGGGGATGAACACTGAAGCTTTCTTT
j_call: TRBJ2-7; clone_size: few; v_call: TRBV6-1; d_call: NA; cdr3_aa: CASSEPREGGITYEQYF; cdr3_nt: TGTGCCAGCAGTGAACCGAGGGAAGGGGGTATTACCTACGAGCAGTACTTC
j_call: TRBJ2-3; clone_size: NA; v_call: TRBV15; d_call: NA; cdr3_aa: CATSRDQSGPDTQYF; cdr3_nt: TGTGCCACCAGCAGAGATCAATCGGGTCCAGATACGCAGTATTTT
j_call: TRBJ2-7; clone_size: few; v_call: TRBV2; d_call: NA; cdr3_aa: CASRGDGSSYEQYF; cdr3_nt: TGTGCCAGCAGGGGGGACGGTAGCTCCTACGAGCAGTACTTC
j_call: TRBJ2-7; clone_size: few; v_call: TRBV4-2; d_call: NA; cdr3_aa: CASSQDRTVAYEQYF; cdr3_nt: TGTGCCAGCAGCCAAGATAGGACAGTGGCCTACGAGCAGTACTTC
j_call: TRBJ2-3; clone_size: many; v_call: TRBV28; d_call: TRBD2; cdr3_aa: CASSWATSGTDTQYF; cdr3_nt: TGTGCCAGCAGTTGGGCGACTAGCGGCACAGATACGCAGTATTTT
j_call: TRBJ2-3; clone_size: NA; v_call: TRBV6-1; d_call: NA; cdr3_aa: CLVEEWKTTDTQYF; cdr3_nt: TGCCTGGTCGAGGAGTGGAAAACCACAGATACGCAGTATTTT
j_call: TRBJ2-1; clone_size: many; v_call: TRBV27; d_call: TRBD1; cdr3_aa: CASSFQGASYNEQFF; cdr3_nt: TGTGCCAGCAGTTTTCAGGGGGCATCCTACAATGAGCAGTTCTTC
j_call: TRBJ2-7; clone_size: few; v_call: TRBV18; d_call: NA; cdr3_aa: CASSPLQGSEQYF; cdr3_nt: TGTGCCAGCTCACCATTACAGGGTTCCGAGCAGTACTTC
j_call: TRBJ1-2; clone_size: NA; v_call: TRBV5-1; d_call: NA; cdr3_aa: CASSWGDSDYTF; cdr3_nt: TGCGCCAGCAGCTGGGGGGACTCCGACTACACCTTC
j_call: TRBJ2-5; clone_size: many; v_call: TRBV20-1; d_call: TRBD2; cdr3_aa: CSAAPGGGALETQYF; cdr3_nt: TGCAGTGCCGCCCCCGGCGGGGGGGCTCTCGAGACCCAGTACTTC
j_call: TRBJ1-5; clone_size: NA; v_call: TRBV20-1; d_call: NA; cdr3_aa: CSATNRDQPQHF; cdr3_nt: TGCAGTGCTACAAACAGGGATCAGCCCCAGCATTTT
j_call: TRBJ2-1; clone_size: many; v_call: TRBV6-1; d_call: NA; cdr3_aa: CASSLTGRMYNEQFF; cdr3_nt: TGTGCCAGCAGTTTAACCGGGAGAATGTACAATGAGCAGTTCTTC
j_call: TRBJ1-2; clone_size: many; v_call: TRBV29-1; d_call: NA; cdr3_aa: CSVEAPRDGANYGYTF; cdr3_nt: TGCAGCGTTGAAGCTCCCCGGGACGGAGCTAACTATGGCTACACCTTC